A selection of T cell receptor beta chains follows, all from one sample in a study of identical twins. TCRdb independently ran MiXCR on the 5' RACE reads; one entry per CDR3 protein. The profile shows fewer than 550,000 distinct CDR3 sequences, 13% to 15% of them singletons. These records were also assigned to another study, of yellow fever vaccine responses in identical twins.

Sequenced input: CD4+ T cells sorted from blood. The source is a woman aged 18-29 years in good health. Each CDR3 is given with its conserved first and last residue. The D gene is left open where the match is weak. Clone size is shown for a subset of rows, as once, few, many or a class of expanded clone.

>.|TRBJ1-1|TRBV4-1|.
TGCGCCAGCAGCCGAACCGCGCTGGTAGGCGATGACACTGAAGCTTTCTTT
CASSRTALVGDDTEAFF
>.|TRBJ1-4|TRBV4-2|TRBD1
TGTGCCAGCAGCCAACCACAGGGGTTGGAACTGTTTTTT
CASSQPQGLELFF
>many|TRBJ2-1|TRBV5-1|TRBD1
TGCGCCAGCAGCCCGGATTTCATGAGGGACAGGGGAAATGAGCAGTTCTTC
CASSPDFMRDRGNEQFF
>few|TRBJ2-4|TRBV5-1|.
TGCGCCAGCAGCTTGGTATCTCAGGGGTTGAAAAACATTCAGTACTTC
CASSLVSQGLKNIQYF
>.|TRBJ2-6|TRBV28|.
TGTGCCAGCAGGTGGACTGGGAACTCTGGGGCCAACGTCCTGACTTTC
CASRWTGNSGANVLTF
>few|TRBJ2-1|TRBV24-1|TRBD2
TGTGCCACCAGTGACTCCGGACTAGGGCGCGAGCAGTTCTTC
CATSDSGLGREQFF
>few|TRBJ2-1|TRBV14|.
TGTGCCAGCAGCCAAGAACGCCTAGCAGGATACAATGAGCAGTTCTTC
CASSQERLAGYNEQFF
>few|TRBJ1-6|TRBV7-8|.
TGTGCCAGCACCGTAACAACAACCCTCCACTTT
CASTVTTTLHF
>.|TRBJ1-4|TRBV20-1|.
TGCAGTGCTAGATTAGAGCCGGCGTTTAATGAAAAACTGTTTTTT
CSARLEPAFNEKLFF
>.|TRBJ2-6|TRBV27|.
TGTGCCAGCCTTCCGACAGTTCGCTCTGGGGCCAACGTCCTGACTTTC
CASLPTVRSGANVLTF
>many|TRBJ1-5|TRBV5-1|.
TGCGCCAGCAGCCCGGACGGACAGACCAATCAGCCCCAGCATTTT
CASSPDGQTNQPQHF
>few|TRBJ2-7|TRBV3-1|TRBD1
TGTGCCAGCAGCCTCGGGACAGGGTGGTCCTACGAGCAGTACTTC
CASSLGTGWSYEQYF
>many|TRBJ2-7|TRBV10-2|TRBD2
TGCGCCAGCAGTGATCGGACTAGCGGGAGCGTATACGAGCAGTACTTC
CASSDRTSGSVYEQYF
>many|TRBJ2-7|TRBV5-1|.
TGCGCCAGCAGCTTGGCCCTCACAGTCTACGAGCAGTACTTC
CASSLALTVYEQYF
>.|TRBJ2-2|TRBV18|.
TGTGCCAGCTCACCAAACCCCGGAAACACCGGGGAGCTGTTTTTT
CASSPNPGNTGELFF
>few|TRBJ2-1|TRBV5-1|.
TGCGCCAGCAGCTTGGGGTGGGAGCAGTTCTTC
CASSLGWEQFF
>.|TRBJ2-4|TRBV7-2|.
TGTGCCAGCAGCTTAGAACATTTCCTAGCCAAAAACATTCAGTACTTC
CASSLEHFLAKNIQYF
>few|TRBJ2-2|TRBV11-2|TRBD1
TGTGCCAGCAGTGGCCACAGGGGGCGAGGGGAGCTGTTTTTT
CASSGHRGRGELFF
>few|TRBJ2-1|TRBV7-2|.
TGTGCCAGCAGCTTAGGTTTACTACACAATGAGCAGTTCTTC
CASSLGLLHNEQFF
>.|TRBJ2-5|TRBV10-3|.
TGTGCCATCAGTGGTCAGGGTGAGACCCAGTACTTC
CAISGQGETQYF
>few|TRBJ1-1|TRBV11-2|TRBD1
TGTGCCAGCAGCTTGCTCTCGGTGGGACAGGAAGCTTTCTTT
CASSLLSVGQEAFF
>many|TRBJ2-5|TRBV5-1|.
TGCGCCACAAGGACGGACGTTGGGTCCCAGTACTTC
CATRTDVGSQYF
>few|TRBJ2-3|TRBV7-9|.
TGTGCCAGCAGCCCATGGACTCGGGGGCCGTATTTT
CASSPWTRGPYF
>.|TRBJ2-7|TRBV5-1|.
TGCGCCAGCAGCTTGGGTACACAAAGCGAGCAGTACTTC
CASSLGTQSEQYF
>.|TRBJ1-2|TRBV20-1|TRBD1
TGCAGTGCTAGAGATTGGACAGGGGATGGCTACACCTTC
CSARDWTGDGYTF
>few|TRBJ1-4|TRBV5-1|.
TGCGCCAGCAGCTTGGCCGGATCAGCTAATGAAAAACTGTTTTTT
CASSLAGSANEKLFF
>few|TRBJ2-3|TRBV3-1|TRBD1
TGTGCCAGCAGCCAAAGGACAGGTCTAAGCACAGATACGCAGTATTTT
CASSQRTGLSTDTQYF
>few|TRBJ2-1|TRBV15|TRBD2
TGTGCCACCAGCAGAGTGTGGGGGACTAACGACAATGAGCAGTTCTTC
CATSRVWGTNDNEQFF
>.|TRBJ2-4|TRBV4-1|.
TGCGCCAGCAGCCAAGTCTCGAGCCTTGGGAACATTCAGTACTTC
CASSQVSSLGNIQYF
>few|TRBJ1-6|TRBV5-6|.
TGTGCCAGCAGCTTGGGCGGAAGGGGAAATTCACCCCTCCACTTT
CASSLGGRGNSPLHF
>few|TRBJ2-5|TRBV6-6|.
TGTGCCAGCAGTTCAGTGGACCAAGAGACCCAGTACTTC
CASSSVDQETQYF
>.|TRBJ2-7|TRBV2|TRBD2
TGTGCCAGCAGTGAAGTAGGACTAGCGGGCGACGAGCAGTACTTC
CASSEVGLAGDEQYF
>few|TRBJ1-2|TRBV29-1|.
TGCAGCGTACTACCCGGCCGGACGGGTCGTGACTATGGCTACACCTTC
CSVLPGRTGRDYGYTF
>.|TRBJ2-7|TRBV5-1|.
TGCGCCAGCAGCTTGGATTCAGGGGTGTACGAGCAGTACTTC
CASSLDSGVYEQYF
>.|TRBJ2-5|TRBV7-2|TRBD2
TGTGCCAGCAGCTTCTCCCAGCGGGAGTTGTTTTGGGAGACCCAGTACTTC
CASSFSQRELFWETQYF
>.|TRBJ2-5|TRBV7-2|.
TGTGCCAGCAGCTTTTTTGTAGCGCGATCCCAGTACTTC
CASSFFVARSQYF
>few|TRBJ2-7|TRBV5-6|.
TGTGCCAGCAGCTGGAGGGTTCGGGACTCCTACGAGCAGTACTTC
CASSWRVRDSYEQYF
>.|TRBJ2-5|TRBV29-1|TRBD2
TGCAGCGTTGAGATGCTAGCGGGGGAGACCCAGTACTTC
CSVEMLAGETQYF
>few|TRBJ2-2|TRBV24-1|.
TGTGCCACCAGTACAGCCACCGGGGAGCTGTTTTTT
CATSTATGELFF
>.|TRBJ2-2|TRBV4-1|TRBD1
TGCGCCAGCAGCCGACAGGGTCGGGTGTTTTTT
CASSRQGRVFF
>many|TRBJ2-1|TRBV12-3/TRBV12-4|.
TGTGCCAGCAGTTCCGGGACCCGCACAAATGAGCAGTTCTTC
CASSSGTRTNEQFF
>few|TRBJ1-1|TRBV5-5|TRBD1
TGTGCCAGCAGCTGGGGACAGGGGAGGACTGAAGCTTTCTTT
CASSWGQGRTEAFF
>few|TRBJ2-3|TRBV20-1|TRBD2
TGCAGTGCTAGAGCCTCCCTGCGGGAGTCCGCGGGAGATACGCAGTATTTT
CSARASLRESAGDTQYF
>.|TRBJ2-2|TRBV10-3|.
TGTGCCATCAGTGATGTCTTGCCGCAGGCGAACACCGGGGAGCTGTTTTTT
CAISDVLPQANTGELFF